These T cell receptor beta chains were read from a single sample in a study of PD-1 blockade in classical Hodgkin lymphoma. Profiling relied on immunoSEQ multiplex PCR, and the TCRdb table lists in-frame clones only, not all of them. The sample lists 12,000 to 15,000 clones, roughly four fifths occurring once. The sample was peripheral blood mononuclear cells (PBMCs), taken at baseline. The source of these receptors is a human donor with classical Hodgkin lymphoma. Each CDR3 is given with its conserved first and last residue. D genes are given only for firm matches. Rows give clone size only sometimes, using once, few, many, or a class for an expanded clone.

d_call | j_call | clone_size | v_call | cdr3_aa | cdr3_nt
TRBD1 | TRBJ2-7 | - | TRBV27 | CASSPNRGKSSYEQYF | TGTGCCAGCAGCCCTAACAGGGGGAAGAGCTCCTACGAGCAGTACTTC
- | TRBJ2-5 | - | TRBV7-9 | CASSPGGRGDF | TGTGCCAGCAGCCCAGGAGGCCGAGGGGACTTC
TRBD1 | TRBJ1-6 | - | TRBV2 | CASRKSHTGGDGSPLHF | TGTGCCAGCAGAAAAAGTCACACAGGGGGCGACGGTTCACCCCTCCACTTT
TRBD2 | TRBJ2-1 | - | TRBV5-1 | CASSFYRHGLAGENEQFF | TGCGCCAGCAGCTTCTACCGTCATGGACTAGCGGGGGAGAATGAGCAGTTCTTC
TRBD1 | TRBJ1-1 | - | TRBV10-3 | CAISDQNRQGDLPAFF | TGTGCCATCAGTGACCAAAACCGACAGGGTGACTTACCAGCTTTCTTT
TRBD1 | TRBJ1-5 | few | TRBV19 | CASTPKGGNNQPQHF | TGTGCCAGTACCCCGAAAGGGGGCAACAATCAGCCCCAGCATTTT
- | TRBJ1-6 | few | TRBV9 | CASSVDQGGINSPLHF | TGTGCCAGCAGCGTAGATCAAGGGGGGATTAATTCACCCCTCCACTTT
TRBD1 | TRBJ1-2 | - | TRBV29-1 | CSVGGQDYGYTF | TGCAGCGTTGGGGGACAGGACTATGGCTACACCTTC
- | TRBJ1-2 | few | TRBV10-3 | CAITPEGPTFNYGYTF | TGTGCCATCACCCCGGAGGGACCGACATTTAACTATGGCTACACCTTC
TRBD1 | TRBJ1-5 | - | TRBV11-2 | CASSPGTANQPQHF | TGTGCCAGCAGCCCCGGGACAGCGAATCAGCCCCAGCATTTT
- | TRBJ1-1 | - | TRBV5-5 | CASSLVGGREGQAFF | TGTGCCAGCAGCTTGGTGGGGGGCAGGGAGGGGCAAGCTTTCTTT
- | TRBJ2-2 | - | TRBV27 | CASSPPTGKNTGELFF | TGTGCCAGCAGTCCCCCGACAGGAAAGAACACCGGGGAGCTGTTTTTT
- | TRBJ1-4 | - | TRBV2 | CASSTGTENEKLFF | TGTGCCAGCAGCACGGGGACGGAGAATGAAAAACTGTTTTTT
- | TRBJ2-7 | - | TRBV4-3 | CASSPKTDPHTYEQYF | TGCGCCAGCAGCCCCAAGACCGATCCCCATACCTACGAGCAGTACTTC
- | TRBJ1-5 | - | TRBV7-6 | CASSLGLGRPDQWHF | TGTGCCAGCAGCTTAGGTCTCGGCAGGCCAGACCAGTGGCATTTT
TRBD2 | TRBJ2-1 | - | TRBV4-1 | CASSHLAGTTPPDNEQFF | TGCGCCAGCAGCCACCTTGCGGGGACTACACCCCCCGACAATGAGCAGTTCTTC
TRBD1 | TRBJ2-1 | - | TRBV5-6 | CASTWDSPYNEQFF | TGTGCCAGCACTTGGGACAGCCCCTACAATGAGCAGTTCTTC
- | TRBJ2-2 | - | TRBV18 | CASSPPSHVGELFF | TGTGCCAGCTCCCCACCCTCACACGTAGGGGAGCTGTTTTTT
- | TRBJ2-3 | - | TRBV4-3 | CASSSPTYTQYF | TGCGCCAGCAGCTCCCCCACATATACGCAGTATTTT
- | TRBJ1-2 | - | TRBV9 | CASSSGRGRYGYTF | TGTGCCAGCAGCAGCGGGAGAGGGCGATATGGCTACACCTTC
TRBD1 | TRBJ2-7 | - | TRBV5-6 | CASSFGQGRYEQYF | TGTGCCAGCAGCTTCGGACAGGGGAGGTACGAGCAGTACTTC
TRBD1 | TRBJ2-5 | - | TRBV6-6 | CASSPPAGGIQETQYF | TGTGCCAGCTCCCCCCCCGCAGGGGGAATTCAAGAGACCCAGTACTTC
- | TRBJ1-4 | - | TRBV6-6 | CASSYQGLLNEKLFF | TGTGCCAGCAGTTACCAGGGCCTCCTAAATGAAAAACTGTTTTTT
TRBD1 | TRBJ1-5 | - | TRBV4-1 | CASSQEQGPNQPQHF | TGCGCCAGCAGCCAAGAACAGGGGCCCAATCAGCCCCAGCATTTT
- | TRBJ2-7 | - | TRBV5-6 | CASSLAVSTYEQYF | TGTGCCAGCAGCTTGGCTGTCTCTACCTACGAGCAGTACTTC
TRBD2 | TRBJ2-1 | - | TRBV7-2 | CASSLVGLAGGNEQFF | TGTGCCAGCAGCTTAGTAGGGCTAGCGGGGGGAAATGAGCAGTTCTTC
TRBD1 | TRBJ1-6 | - | TRBV5-1 | CASSDRGDSGIVVFSPLHF | TGCGCCAGCAGCGACAGGGGGGACTCCGGTATCGTGGTTTTCTCACCCCTCCACTTT
TRBD1 | TRBJ1-1 | - | TRBV2 | CASSEWGMGTGPTEAFF | TGTGCCAGCAGTGAATGGGGAATGGGGACAGGGCCCACTGAAGCTTTCTTT